This TCR beta chain was observed in a study of blood T cell repertoires in COVID-19. Study context: Both acute and convalescent COVID-19 samples were obtained from the United States, Italy and Spain.

Repertoires were generated with immunoSEQ multiplex PCR, while TCRdb's copy carries only in-frame clones and drops some. The sample records tens of thousands of clones, about 86% being singletons. CDR1 and CDR2 from the germline V gene are MDHEN and SYDVKM. The junction had 7 bases not matched to a gene; V was cut back by 2 bases and J by 1 base. The CDR3 consists of 17 residues. Sequencing was done on a sample of peripheral blood. This TCR came from a woman aged 80 or over with active or convalescent COVID-19. The chain employs TRBV28 and TRBJ2-4; TRBD1 matches at 8 bases. In DNA, the CDR3 is TGTGCCAGCAGTTTACCAGGACAGGGATCCGCCAAAAACATTCAGTACTTC. Amino acid sequence: CASSLPGQGSAKNIQYF.